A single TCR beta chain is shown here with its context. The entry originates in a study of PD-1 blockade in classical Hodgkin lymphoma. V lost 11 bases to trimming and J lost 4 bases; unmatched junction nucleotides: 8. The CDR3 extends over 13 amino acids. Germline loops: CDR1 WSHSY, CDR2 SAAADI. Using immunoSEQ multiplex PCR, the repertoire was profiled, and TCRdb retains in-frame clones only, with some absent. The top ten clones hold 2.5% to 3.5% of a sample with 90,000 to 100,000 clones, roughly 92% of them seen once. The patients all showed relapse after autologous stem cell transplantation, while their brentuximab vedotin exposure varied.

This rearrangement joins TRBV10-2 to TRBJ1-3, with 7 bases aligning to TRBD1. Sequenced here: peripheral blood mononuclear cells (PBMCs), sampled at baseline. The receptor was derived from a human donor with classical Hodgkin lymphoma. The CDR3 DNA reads TGCGCCCGCCCACAGGGGTTCGGAAACACCATATATTTT. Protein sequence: CARPQGFGNTIYF.